Listed below are T cell receptor beta chains from one sample, sequenced in a study of blood T cell repertoires in COVID-19. This table comes from immunoSEQ multiplex PCR, and its TCRdb copy is limited to in-frame clones, with some not included. The table includes about 250,000 clones, 75% to 85% detected once. The sequencing input was PBMCs or T cells enriched from blood (not recorded which). The receptors stem from a woman between 50 and 59 years old with acute COVID-19. The CDR3 runs from the conserved cysteine through the conserved F or W. A D gene is named only where the DNA matches it firmly. Clone size is stated in some rows and not others, as once, few, many or a class when expanded.

abundance	d_gene	j_gene	v_gene	CDR3nt	CDR3aa
.	.	TRBJ2-1	TRBV7-2	TGTGCCAGCAGAACCGACAGGACTTCGTACAATGAGCAGTTCTTC	CASRTDRTSYNEQFF
.	.	TRBJ2-7	TRBV21-1	TGTGCCAGCAGCAAAGACCAGGTGAGTGCCTGGTGCCTCTACGAGCAGTACTTC	CASSKDQVSAWCLYEQYF
.	TRBD2	TRBJ2-4	TRBV30	TGTGCCTGGAGTCGAGCGGGGGCTCTAGCCAAAAACATTCAGTACTTC	CAWSRAGALAKNIQYF
.	TRBD1	TRBJ1-2	TRBV6-5	TGTGCCAGCGCGCCGGGACAGGGAATTGTCGATGGCTACACCTTC	CASAPGQGIVDGYTF
once	.	TRBJ2-7	TRBV11-2	TGTGCCAGCAGTTCGGACCTTCTTCAGGGCGAGCAGTACTTC	CASSSDLLQGEQYF
.	.	TRBJ1-4	TRBV2	TGTGCCACAACGACACTAAAGGGGGAAAAACTGTTTTTT	CATTTLKGEKLFF
once	TRBD2	TRBJ2-7	TRBV30	TGTGCCTGGAGCACGGGGGGAGCTAGCGGGGGCTACGAGCAGTACTTC	CAWSTGGASGGYEQYF
.	TRBD1	TRBJ1-6	TRBV9	TGTGCCAGCAGCCATAGTACAGGGGCAGATTCACCCCTCCACTTT	CASSHSTGADSPLHF
.	TRBD1	TRBJ2-2	TRBV5-1	TGCGCCAGCAGCTTAGGACAGGGGCCCGGGGAGCTGTTTTTT	CASSLGQGPGELFF
.	TRBD2	TRBJ2-7	TRBV7-2	TGTGCCAGCAGCTTAGCCTCTAGCGGGACCTACGAGCAGTACTTC	CASSLASSGTYEQYF
once	.	TRBJ1-5	TRBV11-2	TGTGCCAGCACCACCCGACAGGAATGGCGCAATCAGCCCCAGCATTTT	CASTTRQEWRNQPQHF
.	.	TRBJ1-1	TRBV7-9	TGTGCCAGCAGCTTAGGAGGTGGCGGGAACACTGAAGCTTTCTTT	CASSLGGGGNTEAFF
.	.	TRBJ1-2	TRBV5-1	TGCGCCAGCAGCTCGCGACAGGCCCAATATGGCTACACCTTC	CASSSRQAQYGYTF
few	.	TRBJ1-3	TRBV12-3/TRBV12-4	TGTGCCAGCCGGACAGAGTCTGGAAACACCATATATTTT	CASRTESGNTIYF
.	TRBD1	TRBJ1-6	TRBV3-1/TRBV3-2	TGTGCCAGCAGCGCCGGGACAGGGAATTCACCCCTCCACTTT	CASSAGTGNSPLHF
once	.	TRBJ2-7	TRBV25-1	TGTGCCAGCACCGGCTCCTACGAGCAGTACTTC	CASTGSYEQYF
.	.	TRBJ2-5	TRBV16	TGTGCCAGCAGCCAAATCAGTGTGGAGGACCAAGAGACCCAGTACTTC	CASSQISVEDQETQYF
.	.	TRBJ2-7	TRBV6-5	TGTGCCAGCAGCTCACAGGGGAGGGAGCAGTACTTC	CASSSQGREQYF
.	.	TRBJ1-3	TRBV18	TGTGCCAGCTCACCGAAAAGCAACTCTGGAAACACCATATATTTT	CASSPKSNSGNTIYF
few	TRBD1	TRBJ2-7	TRBV30	TGTGCCTGGAGCCTAGGGACAGTCTCCTACGAGCAGTACTTC	CAWSLGTVSYEQYF
.	.	TRBJ1-1	TRBV7-3	TGTGCCAGCAGCCCCTTAATCGGGGGGCTGACTGAAGCTTTCTTT	CASSPLIGGLTEAFF
.	.	TRBJ1-2	TRBV18	TGTGCCAGCTCACCACCAGAGAGCTATGGCTACACCTTC	CASSPPESYGYTF
.	.	TRBJ1-4	TRBV5-5	TGTGCCAGCAGAAAAGGAGGGGAGGATGAAAAACTGTTTTTT	CASRKGGEDEKLFF
.	TRBD1	TRBJ1-2	TRBV9	TGTGCCAGCAGCACCCTATCGGGACAGGGGGCGTGGGGCTACACCTTC	CASSTLSGQGAWGYTF
.	.	TRBJ1-1	TRBV9	TGTGCCAGCAGCGTAGCTCCGGGTTCCAGCACTGAAGCTTTCTTT	CASSVAPGSSTEAFF
.	.	TRBJ2-1	TRBV9	TGTGCCAGCAGCGTCCAGGGTTTAAATGAGCAGTTCTTC	CASSVQGLNEQFF
.	.	TRBJ2-7	TRBV5-1	TGCGCCAGCAGCTTGGCAGAGACAGTTTACGAGCAGTACTTC	CASSLAETVYEQYF
.	TRBD1	TRBJ1-2	TRBV12-5	TGTGCTAGTGGTTCGACAGGGCTCTATGGCTACACCTTC	CASGSTGLYGYTF
.	.	TRBJ2-3	TRBV6-4	TGTGCCAGCAGTGACAGCCTAAACACAGATACGCAGTATTTT	CASSDSLNTDTQYF
.	TRBD1	TRBJ2-7	TRBV11-2	TGTGCCAGCAGCTTTAACGGGGACAGTCTCATGGAGCAGTACTTC	CASSFNGDSLMEQYF
.	TRBD1	TRBJ2-5	TRBV27	TGTGCCAGCAGGCATTGGACAGGGGGGGAGACCCAGTACTTC	CASRHWTGGETQYF
.	.	TRBJ1-3	TRBV27	TGTGCCAGCAGTTTAATGCCAAGGGGATTCTCTGGAAACACCATATATTTT	CASSLMPRGFSGNTIYF
once	.	TRBJ1-4	TRBV5-1	TGCGCCAGCAGCTTACGGGTGGATGAAAAACTGTTTTTT	CASSLRVDEKLFF
.	TRBD1	TRBJ2-3	TRBV7-9	TGTGCCAGCAGCTTAGGGCAGGGACAGTCAGATACGCAGTATTTT	CASSLGQGQSDTQYF
.	TRBD1	TRBJ1-5	TRBV30	TGTGCCTGGAGCACGGACAGGGTAGATCGCAATCAGCCCCAGCATTTT	CAWSTDRVDRNQPQHF
.	TRBD1	TRBJ1-4	TRBV7-9	TGTGCCAGCAGCGGGACCGGGACAGGGAAGTATGAAAAACTGTTTTTT	CASSGTGTGKYEKLFF
.	TRBD1	TRBJ1-4	TRBV11-2	TGTGCCAGCAGCCGGGACAGGGGAAGCGAAAAACTGTTTTTT	CASSRDRGSEKLFF
.	TRBD2	TRBJ2-1	TRBV4-3	TGCGCCAGCAGCCAAGATCCCCCTAGCGGGTCCTACAATGAGCAGTTCTTC	CASSQDPPSGSYNEQFF
.	.	TRBJ1-2	TRBV10-3	TGTGCCATCAGTGTACAGGAAGGGAACTATGGCTACACCTTC	CAISVQEGNYGYTF
.	.	TRBJ2-7	TRBV11-2	TGTGCCAGCAGCTTAGATCGTAGAAACGAGCAGTACTTC	CASSLDRRNEQYF
.	TRBD2	TRBJ2-2	TRBV7-2	TGTGCCAGCAGCTTCCTCTCCGCGGGGGGTTTCACCGGGGAGCTGTTTTTT	CASSFLSAGGFTGELFF
.	TRBD1	TRBJ1-4	TRBV19	TGTGCCAGTAGTACCCAGACAGGGGGCGAAAAACTGTTTTTT	CASSTQTGGEKLFF
.	TRBD1	TRBJ2-5	TRBV2	TGTGCCAGCAGTCGTCGGACAGGGGGACGCCAAGAGACCCAGTACTTC	CASSRRTGGRQETQYF
few	.	TRBJ1-6	TRBV7-8	TGTGCCAGCAGCGCCCACAGGGAGACCCTCCACTTT	CASSAHRETLHF
.	.	TRBJ1-1	TRBV15	TGTGCCACCAGCAGAGATCTTACTGAAGCTTTCTTT	CATSRDLTEAFF
.	TRBD1	TRBJ2-2	TRBV11-2	TGTGCCAGCAGCCACTTTGCCGGGACAGGGTTCACCGGGGAGCTGTTTTTT	CASSHFAGTGFTGELFF
few	.	TRBJ1-3	TRBV6-1	TGTGCCAGCAGTGCCAGACGGACAGCTTTCTCTGGAAACACCATATATTTT	CASSARRTAFSGNTIYF
.	.	TRBJ2-1	TRBV30	TGTGCCTGGGTCCGTCGCGGCTACAATGAGCAGTTCTTC	CAWVRRGYNEQFF
once	TRBD1	TRBJ1-6	TRBV5-1	TGCGCCAGCAGCTTGGAGGGCAGGGGGGTTAATTCACCCCTCCACTTT	CASSLEGRGVNSPLHF